This is a list of T cell receptor beta chains from one sample in a study of Ad26.COV2.S vaccination and SARS-CoV-2 variants. Measured with immunoSEQ multiplex PCR; TCRdb has only the in-frame clones, and not every one. This repertoire shows 250,000 to 300,000 clones, 70% to 90% found once; its top ten account for about 3.6%. Sequenced material: peripheral blood, taken in a trial of Ad26.COV2.S vaccine versus placebo. The origin of the receptors is a person aged 18-60 years who received the Ad26.COV2.S COVID-19 vaccine or a placebo. The CDR3 runs from the conserved cysteine through the conserved F or W. A D gene is named only where the DNA matches it firmly. Clone size, where shown, is once, few, many, or a class for clones that have expanded.

CDR3	DNA	D	V	J	size
CASSPLTSGTGELFF	TGTGCCAGCAGTCCTCTCACCTCGGGGACCGGGGAGCTGTTTTTT	.	TRBV28	TRBJ2-2	.
CASSPRDTFTDTQYF	TGTGCCAGCTCACCCCGGGACACCTTCACAGATACGCAGTATTTT	.	TRBV18	TRBJ2-3	.
CASSYSGTIGTDTQYF	TGTGCCAGCAGTTACTCTGGGACGATCGGGACAGATACGCAGTATTTT	.	TRBV6-5	TRBJ2-3	.
CASSYPGQGAYEQYF	TGTGCCAGCAGTTACCCGGGACAGGGGGCCTACGAGCAGTACTTC	TRBD1	TRBV6-2/TRBV6-3	TRBJ2-7	.
CASSFRADYGYTF	TGTGCCAGCAGCTTCCGGGCGGATTATGGCTACACCTTC	.	TRBV7-9	TRBJ1-2	.
CASSLEHHLYEQYF	TGTGCCAGCAGCTTGGAACACCATCTCTACGAGCAGTACTTC	.	TRBV5-5	TRBJ2-7	once
CASKPKIGTAAFNQPQHF	TGCGCCAGCAAACCTAAGATCGGGACAGCAGCCTTCAATCAGCCCCAGCATTTT	TRBD1	TRBV23-1	TRBJ1-5	.
CASSPINLGSNQPQHF	TGTGCCAGCAGCCCCATAAATTTGGGTAGCAATCAGCCCCAGCATTTT	.	TRBV7-2	TRBJ1-5	.
CASRIDNRGWTEAFF	TGTGCCAGTAGGATAGACAACAGGGGATGGACTGAAGCTTTCTTT	TRBD1	TRBV19	TRBJ1-1	.
CASSFDATEGKAFF	TGTGCCAGCAGCTTTGATGCGACAGAAGGAAAAGCTTTCTTT	.	TRBV5-4	TRBJ1-1	few
CASSLQENTEAFF	TGTGCCAGCAGCCTTCAAGAGAACACTGAAGCTTTCTTT	.	TRBV4-2	TRBJ1-1	.
CASSLDMEETQYF	TGTGCCAGCAGCTTGGATATGGAAGAGACCCAGTACTTC	.	TRBV5-6	TRBJ2-5	.
CASSLRDRGVSGANVLTF	TGTGCCAGCAGCCTCCGGGACAGGGGGGTTTCTGGGGCCAACGTCCTGACTTTC	TRBD1	TRBV7-8	TRBJ2-6	.
CASSVGVGANVLTF	TGTGCCAGCAGCGTAGGAGTAGGCGCCAACGTCCTGACTTTC	.	TRBV7-2	TRBJ2-6	.
CASSGGGVSYEQYF	TGTGCCAGCAGCGGGGGGGGTGTCTCCTACGAGCAGTACTTC	TRBD2	TRBV4-2	TRBJ2-7	once
CASSGPGRGGYTF	TGTGCCAGCAGTGGGCCGGGACGTGGTGGCTACACCTTC	.	TRBV2	TRBJ1-2	.